A selection of T cell receptor beta chains follows, all from one sample in a study of shared clonotypes between healthy human individuals. The table came from immunoSEQ multiplex PCR; TCRdb's copy has only in-frame clones and leaves some out. The sample consists of 1 million to 1.2 million clones, approximately 80% of them appearing once. The specimen was memory CD4+ T cells from PBMCs. Receptors were obtained from a man younger than 35 in good health. Some clones in this sample may be carry-over from other donors' samples. CDR3s include the opening cysteine and the closing phenylalanine or tryptophan. D genes are given only for firm matches. A clone size is listed for some rows: how often the clone was seen (once, few, many), or a class if it is expanded.

j_call: TRBJ1-2; d_call: .; v_call: TRBV6-4; clone_size: .; cdr3_nt: TGTGCCAGCAACCCGGAGGAACCCTATGGCTACACCTTC; cdr3_aa: CASNPEEPYGYTF
j_call: TRBJ1-2; d_call: TRBD1; v_call: TRBV11-2; clone_size: .; cdr3_nt: TGTGCCAGCAGCTTTTATCCCGGGACAGGGGGCTTGGGCTACACCTTC; cdr3_aa: CASSFYPGTGGLGYTF
j_call: TRBJ1-1; d_call: TRBD1; v_call: TRBV7-8; clone_size: .; cdr3_nt: TGTGCCAGCAGTTACCGGGACAGTGCTCCCAACACTGAAGCTTTCTTT; cdr3_aa: CASSYRDSAPNTEAFF
j_call: TRBJ2-3; d_call: TRBD2; v_call: TRBV4-2; clone_size: few; cdr3_nt: TGTGCCAGCAGCCGCCAGGCTAGCGGGAGGGCCAAGGCAGATACGCAGTATTTT; cdr3_aa: CASSRQASGRAKADTQYF
j_call: TRBJ1-1; d_call: .; v_call: TRBV6-5; clone_size: .; cdr3_nt: TGTGCCAGCAGTTACGGACAGTTCGGGAACACTGAAGCTTTCTTT; cdr3_aa: CASSYGQFGNTEAFF
j_call: TRBJ1-1; d_call: .; v_call: TRBV28; clone_size: once; cdr3_nt: TGTGCCAGCAGTTTTCTGGGGTTTATTAACACTGAAGCTTTCTTT; cdr3_aa: CASSFLGFINTEAFF
j_call: TRBJ2-7; d_call: .; v_call: TRBV6-1; clone_size: .; cdr3_nt: TGTGCCAGCATGGCCAGCTCCTACGAGCAGTACTTC; cdr3_aa: CASMASSYEQYF
j_call: TRBJ2-1; d_call: TRBD2; v_call: TRBV29-1; clone_size: .; cdr3_nt: TGCAGCGTTACGGAACTAGCGGCCTCCTACAATGAGCAGTTCTTC; cdr3_aa: CSVTELAASYNEQFF
j_call: TRBJ2-1; d_call: TRBD2; v_call: TRBV5-1; clone_size: .; cdr3_nt: TGCGCCAGCAGCCCAAGGACTAGCGTCGACAATGAGCAGTTCTTC; cdr3_aa: CASSPRTSVDNEQFF
j_call: TRBJ2-5; d_call: .; v_call: TRBV19; clone_size: .; cdr3_nt: TGTGCCAGTAGTATAGCTGGGAGAGGGCAAGAGACCCAGTACTTC; cdr3_aa: CASSIAGRGQETQYF
j_call: TRBJ1-5; d_call: .; v_call: TRBV5-4; clone_size: .; cdr3_nt: TGTGCCAGCAGCGCGGGTACGGGGGCGGAACAGCCCCAGCATTTT; cdr3_aa: CASSAGTGAEQPQHF
j_call: TRBJ2-3; d_call: TRBD2; v_call: TRBV27; clone_size: .; cdr3_nt: TGTGCCAGCAGTTTAGTACTAGCGGGAGTAGATACGCAGTATTTT; cdr3_aa: CASSLVLAGVDTQYF
j_call: TRBJ2-7; d_call: .; v_call: TRBV13; clone_size: .; cdr3_nt: TGTGCCAGCAGCTTGGTCTTAGCAGGAGCTAGCAGCCTCTACGAGCAGTACTTC; cdr3_aa: CASSLVLAGASSLYEQYF
j_call: TRBJ1-3; d_call: TRBD1; v_call: TRBV6-1; clone_size: .; cdr3_nt: TGTGCCAGCAGTGATGAGGCAGGGGGGAGGAACACCATATATTTT; cdr3_aa: CASSDEAGGRNTIYF
j_call: TRBJ2-5; d_call: TRBD2; v_call: TRBV7-9; clone_size: many; cdr3_nt: TGTGCCAGCAGCTCCCAGTTCAGTAGCGGGAGGGATCAAGAGACCCAGTACTTC; cdr3_aa: CASSSQFSSGRDQETQYF
j_call: TRBJ1-5; d_call: TRBD1; v_call: TRBV25-1; clone_size: once; cdr3_nt: TGTGCCAGCACGGACAGGGGAGGCAATCAGCCCCAGCATTTT; cdr3_aa: CASTDRGGNQPQHF
j_call: TRBJ1-5; d_call: .; v_call: TRBV19; clone_size: many; cdr3_nt: TGTGCCAGTAGTATTTTGGGGGATCAGCCCCAGCATTTT; cdr3_aa: CASSILGDQPQHF
j_call: TRBJ2-5; d_call: .; v_call: TRBV5-5; clone_size: .; cdr3_nt: TGTGCCAGCGACACCAGGGGAGCAGAGACCCAGTACTTC; cdr3_aa: CASDTRGAETQYF
j_call: TRBJ1-5; d_call: .; v_call: TRBV25-1; clone_size: .; cdr3_nt: TGTGCCAGCACCGGGACTAGCAATCAGCCCCAGCATTTT; cdr3_aa: CASTGTSNQPQHF
j_call: TRBJ2-7; d_call: TRBD1; v_call: TRBV6-1; clone_size: .; cdr3_nt: TGTGCCAGCAGTGAAAACAGGGGTTTGTTCTACGAGCAGTACTTC; cdr3_aa: CASSENRGLFYEQYF
j_call: TRBJ1-1; d_call: .; v_call: TRBV5-4; clone_size: .; cdr3_nt: TGTGCCAGCAGCCCGGTAAACGAGAGGACTGAAGCTTTCTTT; cdr3_aa: CASSPVNERTEAFF
j_call: TRBJ2-5; d_call: TRBD2; v_call: TRBV29-1; clone_size: .; cdr3_nt: TGCAGCGTTGTAGGCGTGGCGGGAGAAGGAGGAGAGACCCAGTACTTC; cdr3_aa: CSVVGVAGEGGETQYF
j_call: TRBJ1-2; d_call: TRBD1; v_call: TRBV18; clone_size: .; cdr3_nt: TGTGCCAGCTCACCAGGACAGGGCCGGATCTATGGCTACACCTTC; cdr3_aa: CASSPGQGRIYGYTF
j_call: TRBJ1-4; d_call: .; v_call: TRBV30; clone_size: few; cdr3_nt: TGTGCCTGGCGACAGCAATACAATGAAAAACTGTTTTTT; cdr3_aa: CAWRQQYNEKLFF
j_call: TRBJ1-3; d_call: .; v_call: TRBV6-5; clone_size: .; cdr3_nt: TGTGCCAGCAGTTATTCAGGAGGCAGCCAGGGAAACACCATATATTTT; cdr3_aa: CASSYSGGSQGNTIYF
j_call: TRBJ1-2; d_call: .; v_call: TRBV6-5; clone_size: .; cdr3_nt: TGTGCCAGCAGTTACCAGGCGAAAAACTATGGCTACACCTTC; cdr3_aa: CASSYQAKNYGYTF
j_call: TRBJ2-2; d_call: TRBD1; v_call: TRBV27; clone_size: .; cdr3_nt: TGTGCCAGCAGTTTAATGACAGGGTTAGCCGGGGAGCTGTTTTTT; cdr3_aa: CASSLMTGLAGELFF
j_call: TRBJ1-3; d_call: .; v_call: TRBV4-1; clone_size: .; cdr3_nt: TGCGCCAGCAGCCAACCAGGTGCCGGAAACACCATATATTTT; cdr3_aa: CASSQPGAGNTIYF
j_call: TRBJ2-3; d_call: TRBD2; v_call: TRBV19; clone_size: .; cdr3_nt: TGTGCCAGTAGTGGAACTAGCGGGACACGCACAGATACGCAGTATTTT; cdr3_aa: CASSGTSGTRTDTQYF
j_call: TRBJ1-4; d_call: .; v_call: TRBV19; clone_size: .; cdr3_nt: TGTGCCAGTGGCGGGGTTGAGGCCCATGAAAAACTGTTTTTT; cdr3_aa: CASGGVEAHEKLFF
j_call: TRBJ2-5; d_call: .; v_call: TRBV2; clone_size: .; cdr3_nt: TGTGCCAGCAGTGTGCAGGCGACCAACACAGAGACCCAGTACTTC; cdr3_aa: CASSVQATNTETQYF
j_call: TRBJ1-6; d_call: .; v_call: TRBV30; clone_size: .; cdr3_nt: TGTGCCTGGGCCCTGACCTCCACGAATTCACCCCTCCACTTT; cdr3_aa: CAWALTSTNSPLHF
j_call: TRBJ2-7; d_call: .; v_call: TRBV13; clone_size: .; cdr3_nt: TGTGCCAGCAGCCCACTATTGGGTGTACGAGCAGTTTACTTC; cdr3_aa: CASSPLLGVRAVYF
j_call: TRBJ2-1; d_call: .; v_call: TRBV30; clone_size: many; cdr3_nt: TGTGCCTGGAGTGACACGAGCCCTGAGCAGTTCTTC; cdr3_aa: CAWSDTSPEQFF
j_call: TRBJ1-1; d_call: .; v_call: TRBV7-8; clone_size: .; cdr3_nt: TGTGCCAGCAGCCTATACTCCACAGGGAACACTGAAGCTTTCTTT; cdr3_aa: CASSLYSTGNTEAFF
j_call: TRBJ2-1; d_call: .; v_call: TRBV28; clone_size: .; cdr3_nt: TGTGCCAGCAGGCCAACCGAGAACTACAATGAGCAGTTCTTC; cdr3_aa: CASRPTENYNEQFF
j_call: TRBJ2-1; d_call: .; v_call: TRBV27; clone_size: .; cdr3_nt: TGTGCCAGCGCTCCCGGGACTCTCTTTTACCATGAGCAGTTCTTC; cdr3_aa: CASAPGTLFYHEQFF
j_call: TRBJ1-3; d_call: .; v_call: TRBV5-1; clone_size: .; cdr3_nt: TGCGCCAGCACCAGAGACGGAGGTTTCTCTGGAAACACCATATATTTT; cdr3_aa: CASTRDGGFSGNTIYF
j_call: TRBJ1-4; d_call: .; v_call: TRBV28; clone_size: .; cdr3_nt: TGTGCCAGCAGTTTTTCTGGGGCTAATGAAAAACTGTTTTTT; cdr3_aa: CASSFSGANEKLFF
j_call: TRBJ2-2; d_call: .; v_call: TRBV29-1; clone_size: .; cdr3_nt: TGCAGCGCGCGACAGGGAGGGGCCGGGGAGCTGTTTTTT; cdr3_aa: CSARQGGAGELFF
j_call: TRBJ1-1; d_call: .; v_call: TRBV25-1; clone_size: many; cdr3_nt: TGTGCCAGCAGTGAATATCAAGAGGGCACTGAAGCTTTCTTT; cdr3_aa: CASSEYQEGTEAFF
j_call: TRBJ1-1; d_call: .; v_call: TRBV7-7; clone_size: .; cdr3_nt: TGTGCCAGCAGCTCCCGACAAACTGAAGCTTTCTTT; cdr3_aa: CASSSRQTEAFF
j_call: TRBJ1-3; d_call: .; v_call: TRBV5-8; clone_size: .; cdr3_nt: TGTGCCAGCAGCTTGGGCGACAGTATAAACACCATATATTTT; cdr3_aa: CASSLGDSINTIYF
j_call: TRBJ1-5; d_call: .; v_call: TRBV7-9; clone_size: .; cdr3_nt: TGTGCCAGCGGCACATATCAACAGCCCCAGCATTTT; cdr3_aa: CASGTYQQPQHF
j_call: TRBJ2-5; d_call: TRBD2; v_call: TRBV27; clone_size: .; cdr3_nt: TGTGCCAGCAGTACCCAAGGACTAGCGGCACAGTACTTC; cdr3_aa: CASSTQGLAAQYF
j_call: TRBJ2-4; d_call: .; v_call: TRBV6-1; clone_size: .; cdr3_nt: TGTGCCAGCAGTGAAAGTCAAGGGAACATTCAGTACTTC; cdr3_aa: CASSESQGNIQYF
j_call: TRBJ2-1; d_call: TRBD2; v_call: TRBV5-4; clone_size: .; cdr3_nt: TGTGCCAGCAGCGATGGACGGTTTAGCGGGAGTCATGAGCAGTTCTTC; cdr3_aa: CASSDGRFSGSHEQFF
j_call: TRBJ1-1; d_call: .; v_call: TRBV19; clone_size: .; cdr3_nt: TGTGCCAGCGGGCCGGGGGCTAAAGCTTTCTTT; cdr3_aa: CASGPGAKAFF
j_call: TRBJ2-7; d_call: TRBD1; v_call: TRBV7-8; clone_size: .; cdr3_nt: TGTGCCACCACCGTACAGGGGGCAAACGAGCAGTACTTC; cdr3_aa: CATTVQGANEQYF
j_call: TRBJ1-1; d_call: .; v_call: TRBV7-9; clone_size: .; cdr3_nt: TGTGCCAGCAGCTTACAGGGGATGTTGAACACTGAAGCTTTCTTT; cdr3_aa: CASSLQGMLNTEAFF
j_call: TRBJ2-7; d_call: .; v_call: TRBV9; clone_size: .; cdr3_nt: TGTGCCAGCAGCGTAGCTTCCGGGTCAGGGACTTACGAGCAGTACTTC; cdr3_aa: CASSVASGSGTYEQYF
j_call: TRBJ2-7; d_call: .; v_call: TRBV5-6; clone_size: .; cdr3_nt: TGTGCCAGCCCAGGGGAGCAGTACTTC; cdr3_aa: CASPGEQYF
j_call: TRBJ2-7; d_call: .; v_call: TRBV5-1; clone_size: .; cdr3_nt: TGCGCCAGCAGCTTGACAGGTTCCTACGAGCAGTACTTC; cdr3_aa: CASSLTGSYEQYF
j_call: TRBJ2-1; d_call: .; v_call: TRBV9; clone_size: few; cdr3_nt: TGTGCCAGCAGCGTACGGCGAGGCTACAATGAGCAGTTCTTC; cdr3_aa: CASSVRRGYNEQFF
j_call: TRBJ1-1; d_call: .; v_call: TRBV30; clone_size: .; cdr3_nt: TGTGCCTGGAGCGAACAGATGAACACTGAAGCTTTCTTT; cdr3_aa: CAWSEQMNTEAFF
j_call: TRBJ2-1; d_call: .; v_call: TRBV5-4; clone_size: .; cdr3_nt: TGTGCCAGCAGCTTGGATCCTGGGGGTGAGCAGTTCTTC; cdr3_aa: CASSLDPGGEQFF
j_call: TRBJ2-5; d_call: .; v_call: TRBV25-1; clone_size: .; cdr3_nt: TGTGCCAGCAGTGAAGTAAAGACAGGGACTCAAGAGACCCAGTACTTC; cdr3_aa: CASSEVKTGTQETQYF
j_call: TRBJ1-2; d_call: .; v_call: TRBV5-4; clone_size: .; cdr3_nt: TGTGCCAGCAGCCCCCAGGGGCCGGAGGGCTACACCTTC; cdr3_aa: CASSPQGPEGYTF
j_call: TRBJ2-1; d_call: TRBD2; v_call: TRBV6-1; clone_size: .; cdr3_nt: TGTGCCAGCAGTGAAGCGCGCGGGGGCTCCTACAATGAGCAGTTCTTC; cdr3_aa: CASSEARGGSYNEQFF
j_call: TRBJ2-7; d_call: .; v_call: TRBV2; clone_size: .; cdr3_nt: TGTGCCAGCAGTGAAGAGGCGCACCAGACTGAGTACTTC; cdr3_aa: CASSEEAHQTEYF